This TCR beta chain was found in a study of blood T cell repertoires in COVID-19. Study-level information: The United States, Italy and Spain were the sources of the acute and convalescent COVID-19 samples. Nucleic acid was either cDNA or gDNA, and it came from T cells, B-cell-depleted T cells, or PBMCs.

Germline trimming cut 6 bases from V and 2 bases from J; bases unmatched to any gene: 8. Looked up from germline, CDR1 is LGHDT and CDR2 is YNNKEL (reference sequence). The CDR3 loop spans 15 amino acids. This clone was seen only a few times. Source study methods: Estimated nucleated cell counts came from reference gene primer amplification. Sequenced by immunoSEQ multiplex PCR; TCRdb stores in-frame clones only, minus some. The DNA was the basis for D and trimming; V, J and clone size are from that table. The table lists some 87,000 clones, 70% to 90% of them singletons, with 3.5% to 5% in the top ten. Seattle cases were enrolled at active infection and followed longitudinally.

The chain combines TRBV3-1 (or the pseudogene TRBV3-2) with TRBJ2-5; 8 positions match TRBD2. Source material: peripheral blood. The receptor comes from a human donor with COVID-19, enrolled during active disease. The donor label of this sample is uncertain. The CDR3 loop reads CASSPALAEQETQYF. In DNA, the CDR3 is TGTGCCAGCAGTCCCGCACTAGCGGAACAAGAGACCCAGTACTTC.